This passage covers 29 T cell receptor beta chains from one sample sequenced in a study of Ad26.COV2.S vaccination and SARS-CoV-2 variants. Treatment here: roughly 20 received Ad26.COV2.S at low or high dose, single or two shots; about 5 received placebo; per-sample allocation not given. The investigators took samples on day 63 after the first vaccine or placebo injection. The method was immunoSEQ multiplex PCR; TCRdb's version includes in-frame clones alone and lacks a portion of them. The table records hundreds of thousands of clones, approximately 88% of them present only once. The starting material was peripheral blood, obtained in a trial of Ad26.COV2.S vaccine versus placebo. The receptors were gathered from a person aged 18-65 years who received the Ad26.COV2.S COVID-19 vaccine or a placebo.

The chain combines TRBV6-6 with TRBJ1-1; D perhaps matches TRBD1 (5 bases). Germline CDR1 is MNHNY and CDR2 is SVGAGI (reference sequence). This CDR3 comprises 14 residues. V lost 5 bases and J lost 1, with 11 bases in between. The CDR3, as DNA: TGTGCCAGCAGTCCCGGGACCGCGAACACTGAAGCTTTCTTT. This codes for CASSPGTANTEAFF.

This sequence joins TRBV7-9 and TRBJ1-2, with 7 nucleotides matching TRBD1. Germline-derived CDR1 and CDR2 are SEHNR and FQNEAQ (reference sequence). V gave up 5 bases and J gave up 8 bases; unmatched junction bases: 5. The CDR3 spans 12 residues. Here the CDR3 reads CASSPGGLGYTF. The CDR3 bases are TGTGCCAGCAGCCCAGGGGGTTTAGGCTACACCTTC.

Comments on this clone: This sample includes further DNA sequences coding for the same CDR3. The rearrangement joins TRBV14 to TRBJ1-2, with D uncertain. Germline CDR1 SGHDN, CDR2 FVKESK. Trimming took off 0 bases at V and 6 bases at J, with 5 bases between the two ends. The CDR3 runs 12 residues. The CDR3 is CASSQDRHGYTF. DNA of the CDR3: TGTGCCAGCAGCCAAGATAGGCATGGCTACACCTTC. The full variable domain, completed using reference TRBV14 and TRBJ1-2, is EAGVTQFPSHSVIEKGQTVTLRCDPISGHDNLYWYRRVMGKEIKFLLHFVKESKQDESGMPNNRFLAERTGGTYSTLKVQPAELEDSGVYFCASSQDRHGYTFGSGTRLTVV.

In DNA, the CDR3 is TGTGCCAGCAGTTACGCGGGGGCCGGGAATTCACCCCTCCACTTT. It is translated as CASSYAGAGNSPLHF. This chain uses TRBV6-5 with TRBJ1-6; maybe TRBD1 (6 bases). CDR3 size: 15 residues. Trimming stripped 2 bases from V and 7 bases from J, with 12 bases between. Germline V gene data show CDR1 as MNHEY and CDR2 as SVGAGI.

This clone was observed once. The chain carries TRBV27 and TRBJ1-6, with D unresolved. V was shortened by 7 bases and J by 2 bases, with 9 bases between the two germline ends. CDR3 length: 14 residues. The germline V gene encodes CDR1 MNHEY and CDR2 SMNVEV (reference sequence). As DNA, the CDR3 is TGTGCCAGCACTTTGCAGGCCTATAATTCACCCCTCCACTTT. It is translated as CASTLQAYNSPLHF.

The gene calls are TRBV5-4 and TRBJ2-3, with TRBD2 matching over 10 bases. The V and J ends lost 2 bases and 3 bases, in that order; junction bases with no gene match: 6. This CDR3 is built from 16 residues. CDR1 and CDR2 from the germline V gene are SGHNT and YYREEE (reference sequence). The CDR3 protein is CASSFLAGGGTDTQYF. The CDR3 region has the DNA TGTGCCAGCAGCTTTTTAGCGGGGGGTGGTACAGATACGCAGTATTTT.

The chain couples TRBV4-3 to TRBJ1-5, with D tentatively TRBD1 (6 bases). There are 15 residues in the CDR3. Germline values: CDR1 LGHNA, CDR2 YSLEER. V was clipped by 0 bases and J by 7 bases, with 13 bases between them. CDR3 protein: CASSQDTGGGQPQHF. CDR3 DNA sequence: TGCGCCAGCAGCCAAGATACGGGGGGCGGACAGCCCCAGCATTTT.

The chain joins TRBV18 to TRBJ2-7; TRBD1 matches at 8 bases. The CDR3 loop spans 15 amino acids. Germline loops: CDR1 KGHSH, CDR2 LQKENI. The junction had 7 bases not matched to a gene; V was cut back by 2 bases and J by 4 bases. CDR3 amino acids: CASSPNRGAPYEQYF. In DNA form, the CDR3 reads TGTGCCAGCTCACCAAACAGGGGGGCTCCGTACGAGCAGTACTTC.

The genes are TRBV19 and TRBJ1-1, with TRBD1 as a possible D gene (6 bases). Per the germline V gene, CDR1 is LNHDA and CDR2 is SQIVND (reference sequence). The V and J ends lost 10 bases and 1 base respectively, with 22 bases between them. The CDR3 has 16 residues. The CDR3 DNA is TGTGCCACGACATTTGGAGGGACATTAAGGAACACTGAAGCTTTCTTT. Translated: CATTFGGTLRNTEAFF.

In regard to this clone: Other DNA sequences of this sample code for an identical CDR3. The rearrangement links TRBV7-6 to TRBJ2-5; D remains unclear. The germline gives CDR1 SGHVS, CDR2 FNYEAQ. There are 12 residues in the CDR3. Between the trimmed V and J ends, which lost 1 base and 5 bases, there was a span of 5 bases. The CDR3 spells CASSLVRETQYF. CDR3 sequence (DNA): TGTGCCAGCAGCTTAGTGCGGGAGACCCAGTACTTC.

This chain uses TRBV18 with TRBJ2-4; a weak D match, TRBD1 (6 bases). The CDR3 sequence is 15 residues long. Trimming pared 3 bases from V and 6 bases from J, leaving 15 bases between. The germline V gene has CDR1 KGHSH and CDR2 LQKENI. DNA for the CDR3: TGTGCCAGCTCACCCAGGGACACTCCAATAAACATTCAGTACTTC. This gives the protein CASSPRDTPINIQYF.

This clone has only one observation. The chain employs TRBV18 and TRBJ1-2; the D gene is possibly TRBD1 (6 bases). The CDR3 is 14 residues long. Trimming took off 1 base at V and 3 bases at J, with 9 bases between the two ends. Per germline, CDR1 KGHSH and CDR2 LQKENI. CDR3 sequence: CASSPQGDHYGYTF. In DNA form, the CDR3 reads TGTGCCAGCTCACCACAGGGGGACCACTATGGCTACACCTTC.

The rearrangement uses TRBV7-2 and TRBJ1-2; 10 nucleotides agree with TRBD1. This CDR3 comprises 15 residues. Losses at the gene ends were 3 bases for V and 8 bases for J; bases not matched to a gene: 9. CDR1 is SGHTA, CDR2 FQGNSA, per germline. CDR3 amino acids: CASSFGTGQGEGYTF. CDR3 DNA sequence: TGTGCCAGCAGCTTCGGGACAGGACAGGGGGAAGGCTACACCTTC. Variable domain in full (rest from reference TRBV7-2 and TRBJ1-2): GAGVSQSPSNKVTEKGKDVELRCDPISGHTALYWYRQSLGQGLEFLIYFQGNSAPDKSGLPSDRFSAERTGGSVSTLTIQRTQQEDSAVYLCASSFGTGQGEGYTFGSGTRLTVV.

The V call is TRBV5-5, the J call TRBJ2-1, with 14 bases fitting TRBD2. The junction had 6 bases not matched to a gene; V was cut back by 1 base and J by 0 bases. This CDR3 has 19 residues. The V gene's germline CDR1 is SGHKS and CDR2 YYEKEE (reference sequence). The CDR3 DNA reads TGTGCCAGCAGCTTGTTAGGGACTAGCGGGGGCAACTCCTACAATGAGCAGTTCTTC. Translating it yields CASSLLGTSGGNSYNEQFF.

The V gene is TRBV2, the J gene TRBJ1-2; 8 positions match TRBD1. From germline, CDR1 is SNHLY and CDR2 FYNNEI. The J segment lost 3 bases and the V segment lost 1 base, leaving 1 base of the junction unmatched. The CDR3 has 14 amino acids. The CDR3 region has the DNA TGTGCCAGCAGTGAAGGGGACAGGTACTATGGCTACACCTTC. Translating gives CASSEGDRYYGYTF.

The CDR3 sequence is CASSWDPHGNQPQHF. CDR3 nucleotides: TGTGCCAGTAGCTGGGACCCGCACGGCAATCAGCCCCAGCATTTT. The rearrangement joins TRBV19 to TRBJ1-5, with D perhaps matching TRBD1 (5 bases). V was cut by 6 bases and J by 2 bases, with 14 bases left in between. CDR1 and CDR2 (germline): LNHDA, SQIVND (reference sequence). The CDR3 totals 15 residues.

As DNA, the CDR3 is TGTGCCACCAGTGATGGGGGCAAAGGAGATCAGCCCCAGCATTTT. Residues: CATSDGGKGDQPQHF. The rearrangement joins TRBV24-1 to TRBJ1-5; D perhaps matches TRBD1 (6 bases). The length of the CDR3 is 15 residues. Trimming pared 3 bases from V and 5 bases from J, leaving 13 bases between. Germline lookup yields CDR1 KGHDR and CDR2 SFDVKD.

The rearrangement uses TRBV9 and TRBJ2-5, with D maybe TRBD1 (5 bases). CDR1 and CDR2 from the germline V gene are SGDLS and YYNGEE. CDR3 length: 13 residues. With 3 bases removed from V and 2 bases from J, the gap between germline ends came to 8 bases. The CDR3 is CASSEGLQETQYF. The CDR3 DNA sequence: TGTGCCAGCAGCGAGGGGTTACAAGAGACCCAGTACTTC.

The rearrangement joins TRBV19 to TRBJ1-1; D gene ambiguous. Germline V lookup: CDR1 LNHDA, CDR2 SQIVND (reference sequence). The CDR3 consists of 15 residues. V lost 1 base and J 1 base, leaving 10 bases between the germline ends. Written as DNA, the CDR3 is TGTGCCAGTAGTATAGGGCCCAGACAGAACACTGAAGCTTTCTTT. Translated, it gives CASSIGPRQNTEAFF.

V gene TRBV3-1 (or the pseudogene TRBV3-2) combines with J gene TRBJ1-2; D call uncertain. The germline V and J ends were trimmed by 1 base and 7 bases, with 7 bases remaining between them. Germline V CDR1 and CDR2: LGHDT, YNNKEL (reference sequence). CDR3 length: 12 amino acids. As DNA, the CDR3 is TGTGCCAGCAGCCAAGGCGGGTGTGGCTACACCTTC. Residues: CASSQGGCGYTF.

The chain couples TRBV5-1 to TRBJ2-7; no clear D gene. Per germline, CDR1 SGHRS and CDR2 YFSETQ. This CDR3 region has 15 residues. Trimming stripped 0 bases from V and 3 bases from J, with 13 bases between. CDR3 protein: CASSLAGISIYEQYF. The CDR3, as DNA: TGCGCCAGCAGCTTGGCCGGTATTAGTATCTACGAGCAGTACTTC.

The chain recombines TRBV7-6 with TRBJ2-2; TRBD1 agrees at 7 bases. V was clipped by 5 bases and J by 2 bases; unmatched bases: 5. CDR3 length: 15 residues. The germline V gene has CDR1 SGHVS and CDR2 FNYEAQ. The CDR3 sequence: CASSAGQENTGELFF. In DNA, the CDR3 is TGTGCCAGCAGCGCTGGACAGGAAAACACCGGGGAGCTGTTTTTT.

The rearrangement links TRBV19 to TRBJ1-1; D gene ambiguous. With 3 bases removed from V and 0 bases from J, the gap between germline ends came to 20 bases. CDR1 LNHDA and CDR2 SQIVND come from the germline V gene (reference sequence). The CDR3 is 18 residues long. CDR3 in DNA: TGTGCCAGTAGTATCGTCCGGGGTCACAAAAACATGAACACTGAAGCTTTCTTT. It is translated as CASSIVRGHKNMNTEAFF.

This chain links TRBV24-1 with TRBJ2-1; maybe TRBD2 (6 bases). The CDR3 is made up of 14 amino acids. Trimming took 12 bases from V and 5 from J, leaving 19 bases between them. The germline V gene encodes CDR1 KGHDR and CDR2 SFDVKD. CDR3 in amino acids: CASIRDSGHNEQFF. In DNA, the CDR3 is TGTGCCTCGATCCGGGACTCAGGACACAATGAGCAGTTCTTC.

CDR3 region: CASSLLAATSYEQYF. The DNA for the CDR3 is TGTGCCAGCAGCTTGTTGGCAGCGACCTCCTACGAGCAGTACTTC. The gene calls are TRBV11-2 and TRBJ2-7; D unresolved. Looked up from germline, CDR1 is SGHAT and CDR2 is FQNNGV. This CDR3 has 15 residues. Trimming took 3 bases from V and 0 from J, leaving 12 bases between them.

J is TRBJ1-1 and V is TRBV25-1, with a tentative D call TRBD1 (5 bases). The CDR3 sequence is 13 residues long. Between the trimmed V and J ends, which lost 2 bases and 6 bases, there was a span of 10 bases. Germline V gene lookup returns CDR1 MGHDK and CDR2 SYGVNS. The CDR3 DNA reads TGTGCCAGCAGTGAACGGGGGGGTGCTGAAGCTTTCTTT. This translates into CASSERGGAEAFF. Full variable domain (remainder filled in from reference TRBV25-1 and TRBJ1-1): EADIYQTPRYLVIGTGKKITLECSQTMGHDKMYWYQQDPGMELHLIHYSYGVNSTEKGDLSSESTVSRIRTEHFPLTLESARPSHTSQYLCASSERGGAEAFFGQGTRLTVV.

The CDR3 here is CSGRGEGTEAFF. The CDR3 region has the DNA TGCAGCGGACGGGGGGAGGGTACTGAAGCTTTCTTT. The V gene is TRBV29-1, the J gene TRBJ1-1; the D gene is possibly TRBD1 (5 bases). The CDR3 covers 12 residues. V was cut by 7 bases and J by 5 bases, with 14 bases left in between. CDR1 is SQVTM and CDR2 is ANQGSEA in the germline V gene.

J is TRBJ2-7 and V is TRBV7-2, with TRBD2 identical over 8 bases. V lost 2 bases to trimming and J lost 5 bases; unmatched junction nucleotides: 17. CDR1 is SGHTA and CDR2 is FQGNSA in the germline V gene. This CDR3 comprises 18 residues. In DNA, the CDR3 is TGTGCCAGCAGCTTAACGGTCCGGGTCGGGAGGGCCGGCAACGAGCAGTACTTC. Its translation: CASSLTVRVGRAGNEQYF.

The rearrangement joins TRBV7-9 to TRBJ2-3; D tentatively fits TRBD1 or TRBD2 (5 bases each). Germline loops: CDR1 SEHNR, CDR2 FQNEAQ (reference sequence). This CDR3 region has 14 residues. The V gene lost 2 bases and the J gene lost 4 bases, with 10 bases spanning the gap. The CDR3 region is CASSLLGVPDTQYF. The CDR3 bases are TGTGCCAGCAGCTTACTGGGGGTTCCAGATACGCAGTATTTT.